This T cell receptor (beta chain) emerged from a study of T cells in women clearing cervical HPV infection. The wider study: Case blood drawn at lesion detection; control blood after infection cleared. General study points: Unknown T-cell numbers per sample may underlie the richness differences.

This CDR3 region has 15 residues. Germline V gene lookup returns CDR1 DFQATT and CDR2 SNEGSKA (reference sequence). With V trimmed by 2 bases and J by 4 bases, 7 bases remained unmatched. Method: immunoSEQ multiplex PCR; TCRdb's copy keeps in-frame clones and lacks some. The sample's table shows 25,000 to 30,000 clones. This clone is deemed medium-sized by its frequency. Antigen unknown. With the read ending 3 residues before the CDR3 end, the germline J gene is used to fill in that end. This clonotype was sampled from a woman between 18 and 75 years old with a cervical HPV16 infection that either progressed to CIN3+ or cleared (not recorded which). Sequenced: blood buffy coat. V gene TRBV20-1 combines with J gene TRBJ1-1; 10 nucleotides match TRBD1. CDR3 in amino acids: CSARRWDRGVTEAFF. Incomplete CDR3 DNA: TGCAGTGCTAGAAGGTGGGACAGGGGAGTCACTGAA.